This TCR beta chain is drawn from a study of T cell changes during pregnancy in multiple sclerosis. Germline V gives CDR1 SGHTA, CDR2 FQGNSA. CDR3 length: 14 residues. The ends were cut back, 5 bases at V and 14 bases at J, with 22 bases in the middle. The assay was immunoSEQ multiplex PCR, and TCRdb's table has in-frame clones only and misses some. Of 65,000 to 75,000 clones in the sample, roughly 92% were seen once. The receptor was derived from a female donor in good health, enrolled as a control in a pregnancy study. The gene calls are TRBV7-2 and TRBJ2-1, with a weak D call TRBD1 (5 bases). The material sequenced was peripheral blood, taken after pregnancy. CDR3 residues: CASSLTFDRAREFF. The CDR3 DNA reads as TGTGCCAGCAGCCTGACTTTTGACCGAGCCAGGGAGTTCTTC.